One and the same sample provided the 9 T cell receptor beta chains below, sequenced in a study of molecular identifiers for immune sequencing clone quantification. TCRdb passed the PCR reads through MiXCR, listing each CDR3 protein once. Among around 480,000 distinct CDR3 sequences, under 30% were seen once, and the ten largest hold 0.76%. The sample was naive CD8+ T cells from blood, with Jurkat cell RNA spiked in. Subset specified: FACS-sorted CD8+CD4-CCR7+CD45RA+ naive T cells. These receptors all stem from a human donor in good health. Some libraries in this study had Jurkat cell RNA spiked in.

The table lists this clonotype with a few counts. The chain carries TRBV5-1 and TRBJ1-3; D gene uncertain. The V gene's germline CDR1 is SGHRS and CDR2 YFSETQ. The length of the CDR3 is 15 residues. V lost 4 bases and J 0 bases, leaving 11 bases between the germline ends. CDR3 loop: CASSLGHDSGNTIYF. The CDR3 nucleotides read TGCGCCAGCAGCCTGGGCCATGACTCTGGAAACACCATATATTTT.

This clonotype was seen repeatedly, ten times or more. The rearrangement uses TRBV12-3 or TRBV12-4 and TRBJ1-4; tentatively, D is TRBD1 (5 bases). Trimming removed 8 bases at V and 5 bases at J, with 9 bases between. The CDR3 covers 12 residues. The CDR3 DNA is TGTGCCAGCCAGGGACCAAATGAAAAACTGTTTTTT. Its protein product is CASQGPNEKLFF.

This clonotype was picked up many times. The chain has TRBV4-2 and TRBJ2-3, with 7 bases aligning to TRBD2. Looked up from germline, CDR1 is LGHNA and CDR2 is YNFKEQ. V lost 1 base and J lost 5; bases outside the gene matches: 9. The CDR3 has 16 amino acids. CDR3 loop: CASSQGMAGAEDTQYF. Here the CDR3 DNA reads TGTGCCAGCAGCCAAGGAATGGCGGGAGCGGAAGATACGCAGTATTTT.

The chain combines TRBV4-3 with TRBJ2-7, with 10 bases that match TRBD2. Germline V gene lookup returns CDR1 LGHNA and CDR2 YSLEER. The CDR3 runs to 15 residues. With 3 bases clipped from V and 4 bases from J, the junction kept 6 bases outside the gene matches. CDR3 sequence: CASSHDWTSGYEQYF. The CDR3 bases are TGCGCCAGCAGCCATGATTGGACTAGCGGATACGAGCAGTACTTC.

This clonotype occurred many times. The V gene is TRBV6-5, the J gene TRBJ2-1; 9 bases fit TRBD1. Unmatched junction bases numbered 6, after V lost 2 bases and J lost 10 bases. The CDR3 length is 14 residues. In germline, CDR1 is MNHEY, CDR2 SVGAGI. This chain's CDR3 is CASSYGTGIAEQFF. CDR3 nucleotide sequence: TGTGCCAGCAGTTACGGGACAGGGATTGCGGAGCAGTTCTTC.

Worth noting for this clonotype: A much larger clone differs by one base, so this may be a read error. This chain links TRBV4-1 with TRBJ2-3; D is perhaps TRBD1 or TRBD2 (7 bases each). CDR1 MGHRA and CDR2 YSYEKL come from the germline V gene. V gave up 6 bases and J gave up 7 bases, with 17 bases separating them. The CDR3 sequence is 14 residues long. CDR3 bases: TGCGCCAGCAGACTCAGGGGGGGGAGATATACGCAGTATTTT. This codes for CASRLRGGRYTQYF.

Of note for this clonotype: A much larger clonotype is one base distant, so this may be a read error. The missing conserved phenylalanine or tryptophan at the end of this CDR3 makes a read error likely. This chain connects TRBV5-1 to TRBJ2-3, with D possibly called TRBD1 or TRBD2 (5 bases each). The CDR3 loop spans 19 amino acids. CDR1 is SGHRS and CDR2 is YFSETQ in the germline V gene. V lost 6 bases and J 1 base, leaving 27 bases between the germline ends. CDR3 protein: CASNPGTSIYLGGTDTQYS. The CDR3 DNA follows: TGCGCCAGCAACCCCGGGACGTCCATCTACCTGGGTGGCACAGATACGCAGTATTCT.

This clonotype was seen many times. The rearrangement uses TRBV9 and TRBJ1-1; tentative D call: TRBD1 (5 bases). V was pared by 3 bases and J by 8 bases, with 17 bases between. This CDR3 is built from 14 residues. CDR1 is SGDLS, CDR2 YYNGEE, per germline. CDR3 sequence reads: CASSETDSFKEAFF. Here the CDR3 DNA reads TGTGCCAGCAGCGAAACCGACAGCTTTAAAGAAGCTTTCTTT.

The sample holds a few counts of this clonotype. This chain joins TRBV4-3 and TRBJ2-5; D is undetermined. V was cut by 0 bases and J by 9 bases, with 17 bases left in between. This CDR3 is built from 15 residues. Germline assignment: CDR1 LGHNA and CDR2 YSLEER. The CDR3 is CASSQDYWQTSAQYF. CDR3 nucleotides: TGCGCCAGCAGCCAAGATTATTGGCAGACCTCGGCCCAGTACTTC.